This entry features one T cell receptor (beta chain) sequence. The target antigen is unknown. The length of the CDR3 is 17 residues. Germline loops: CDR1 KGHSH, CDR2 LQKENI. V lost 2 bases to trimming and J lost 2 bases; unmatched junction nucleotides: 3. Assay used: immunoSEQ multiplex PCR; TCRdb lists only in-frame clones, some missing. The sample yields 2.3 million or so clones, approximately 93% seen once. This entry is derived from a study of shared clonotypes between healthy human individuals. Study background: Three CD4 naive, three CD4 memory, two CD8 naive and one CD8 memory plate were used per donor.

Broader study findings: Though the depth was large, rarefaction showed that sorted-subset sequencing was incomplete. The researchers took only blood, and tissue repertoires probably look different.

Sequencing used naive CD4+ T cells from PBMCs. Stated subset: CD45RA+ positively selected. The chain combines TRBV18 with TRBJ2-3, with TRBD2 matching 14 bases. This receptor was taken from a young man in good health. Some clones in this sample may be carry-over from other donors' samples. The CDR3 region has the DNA TGTGCCAGCTCACCAGGGGGACTAGCGGGAGACACAGATACGCAGTATTTT. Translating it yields CASSPGGLAGDTDTQYF.